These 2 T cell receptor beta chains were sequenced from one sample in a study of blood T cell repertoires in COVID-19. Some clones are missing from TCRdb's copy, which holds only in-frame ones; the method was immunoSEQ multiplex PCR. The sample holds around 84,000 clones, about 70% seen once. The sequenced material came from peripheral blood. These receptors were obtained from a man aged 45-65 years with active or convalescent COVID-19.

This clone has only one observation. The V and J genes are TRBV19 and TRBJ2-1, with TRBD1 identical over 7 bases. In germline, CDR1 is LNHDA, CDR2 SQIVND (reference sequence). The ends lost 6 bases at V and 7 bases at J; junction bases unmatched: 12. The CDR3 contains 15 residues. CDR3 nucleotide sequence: TGTGCCAGTAGCGAAGACAGGGAATCATGGAATGAGCAGTTCTTC. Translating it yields CASSEDRESWNEQFF. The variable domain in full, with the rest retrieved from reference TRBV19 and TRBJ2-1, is DGGITQSPKYLFRKEGQNVTLSCEQNLNHDAMYWYRQDPGQGLRLIYYSQIVNDFQKGDIAEGYSVSREKKESFPLTVTSAQKNPTAFYLCASSEDRESWNEQFFGPGTRLTVL.

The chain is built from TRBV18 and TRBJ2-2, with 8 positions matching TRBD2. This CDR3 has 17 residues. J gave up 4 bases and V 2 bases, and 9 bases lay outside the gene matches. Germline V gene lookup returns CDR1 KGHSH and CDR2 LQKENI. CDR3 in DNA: TGTGCCAGCTCACCAGCCGGGACTAGTACCGGCACCGGGGAGCTGTTTTTT. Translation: CASSPAGTSTGTGELFF.